At least ten counts were recorded for the clone carrying this TCR beta chain. Its antigen is still unknown. Template switching supplied a universal primer site; unique molecular identifiers were carried on the cDNA. A single record per CDR3 protein comes from TCRdb applying MiXCR to the 5' RACE reads. The table lists a few hundred thousand distinct CDR3 sequences, 6.5% to 9.5% of them singletons. This entry comes from a study of identical twins. Germline loops: CDR1 SQVTM, CDR2 ANQGSEA. This CDR3 contains 12 residues. V lost 4 bases and J lost 3, with 10 bases in between. Findings of the study overall: A partial confounding effect on zero-insertion analyses could come from invariant MAIT and iNKT cells.

The same data also contributed to another study, on yellow fever vaccine responses in identical twins.

The clonotype comes from a young woman in good health. The sample taken for sequencing was CD8+ T cells sorted from blood. The genes are TRBV29-1 and TRBJ2-7, with D possibly TRBD2 on 6 matching bases. The CDR3 loop is CSVVQGGYEQYF. The CDR3 DNA sequence: TGCAGCGTTGTGCAGGGAGGCTACGAGCAGTACTTC.